The 21 T cell receptor beta chains below all came from one sample that was sequenced in a study of chemoradiotherapy in HPV16-positive cancers. Repertoires were generated with immunoSEQ multiplex PCR, while TCRdb's copy carries only in-frame clones and drops some. The data hold about 14,000 clones, with approximately 72% observed a single time. This specimen was acquired from a patient who underwent chemoradiotherapy. The source of these receptors is a human donor with HPV-associated anogenital cancer.

The gene calls are TRBV5-1 and TRBJ2-1; TRBD1 matches 7 bases. The junction had 8 bases not matched to a gene; V was cut back by 5 bases and J by 3 bases. The V gene's germline CDR1 is SGHRS and CDR2 YFSETQ. CDR3 length: 15 amino acids. The CDR3 DNA sequence: TGCGCCAGCAGACCCCGACAGGGAGACTACAATGAGCAGTTCTTC. The encoded protein is CASRPRQGDYNEQFF.

This clone was counted a few times. The chain joins TRBV14 to TRBJ1-2, with D uncertain. Trimming removed 1 base from V and 8 bases from J, with 14 bases in between. This CDR3 region has 14 residues. Germline V gives CDR1 SGHDN, CDR2 FVKESK. The CDR3 nucleotides are TGTGCCAGCAGCCAAGGAATAGTTACCTGGGGCTACACCTTC. Translating it yields CASSQGIVTWGYTF.

The chain couples TRBV6-1 to TRBJ1-1, with D hard to call. The V end was cut by 7 bases, the J end by 1 base, with 13 bases between. Looked up from germline, CDR1 is MNHNS and CDR2 is SASEGT. The CDR3 is 14 residues long. CDR3 nucleotide sequence: TGTGCCAGCAACGGGGTTCCAGCGAACACTGAAGCTTTCTTT. Translation: CASNGVPANTEAFF.

CDR3 sequence reads: CASSQDISRTSRYNEQFF. The CDR3 DNA reads TGCGCCAGCAGCCAAGATATTAGTAGGACTAGCCGGTACAATGAGCAGTTCTTC. The chain links TRBV4-1 to TRBJ2-1, with 8 positions matching TRBD2. CDR1 is MGHRA and CDR2 is YSYEKL in the germline V gene. J gave up 4 bases and V 0 bases, and 11 bases lay outside the gene matches. CDR3 size: 18 residues.

The chain employs TRBV21-1 and TRBJ2-7; whether TRBD2, the table's D call, matches the DNA was not checked. TRBV21-1 constitutes a pseudogene. The CDR3 covers 10 residues. In nucleotides, the CDR3 is TGTGCCAGAGTGCGATACGAGCAGTACTTC. Amino acid sequence: CARVRYEQYF.

The chain recombines TRBV7-6 with TRBJ2-5; the D is unclear. There are 17 residues in the CDR3. The germline CDR1 and CDR2 sequences are SGHVS and FNYEAQ. Trimming removed 0 bases from V and 0 bases from J, with 14 bases in between. The CDR3 loop reads CASSLAPSRTHQETQYF. The CDR3 DNA is TGTGCCAGCAGCTTAGCGCCGTCCCGGACGCACCAAGAGACCCAGTACTTC.

V gene TRBV11-3 combines with J gene TRBJ1-1; tentatively, D is TRBD1 (5 bases). CDR1 and CDR2 (germline): SGHNT, YENEEA. The CDR3 extends over 13 amino acids. Deletions cut 8 bases from V and 3 bases from J, with 13 bases between. The CDR3 sequence: CASYGGRYTEAFF. DNA of the CDR3: TGTGCCAGCTACGGGGGAAGGTACACTGAAGCTTTCTTT.

The chain combines TRBV6-1 with TRBJ2-7; 7 positions agree with TRBD1. The CDR3 is made up of 15 amino acids. Unmatched junction bases numbered 8, after V lost 4 bases and J lost 2 bases. Germline V gives CDR1 MNHNS, CDR2 SASEGT. The CDR3 loop reads CASSVGQDRAYEQYF. The DNA of the CDR3 is TGTGCCAGCAGTGTGGGCCAAGACAGGGCCTACGAGCAGTACTTC.

This rearrangement joins TRBV23-1 to TRBJ1-1; 7 bases map to TRBD1. TRBV23-1 is sorted into the ORF group, with uncertain function. V shed 2 bases, J shed 5 bases, and the junction held 8 bases outside the gene matches. CDR3 length: 15 residues. The CDR3 protein is CASSQKQGCGTEAFF. The CDR3, as DNA: TGCGCCAGCAGTCAAAAACAGGGGTGTGGGACTGAAGCTTTCTTT.

CDR3 coding DNA: TGTGCCACCAGCAGAGATTTGAGAGCGGGAGGAGGGGGCTCCAAAAACATTCAGTACTTC. The encoded protein is CATSRDLRAGGGGSKNIQYF. This chain connects TRBV15 to TRBJ2-4; 9 nucleotides agree with TRBD2. V shed 0 bases and J 2 bases; nucleotides not matched to a gene: 14. Germline CDR1 LNHNV, CDR2 YYDKDF (reference sequence). CDR3 size: 20 residues.

The rearrangement links TRBV27 to TRBJ1-1, with D possibly matching TRBD1 (5 bases). V was shortened by 6 bases and J by 0 bases, with 14 bases between the two germline ends. Germline V gene lookup returns CDR1 MNHEY and CDR2 SMNVEV (reference sequence). The CDR3 runs to 15 residues. CDR3 in DNA: TGTGCCAGCAGCCGCCGACAGACCATGAACACTGAAGCTTTCTTT. It is translated as CASSRRQTMNTEAFF.

The chain recombines TRBV18 with TRBJ1-1; D is unclear. Germline V lookup: CDR1 KGHSH, CDR2 LQKENI. CDR3 length: 13 amino acids. V shed 6 bases and J shed 2 bases, with 10 bases lying between them. The CDR3 sequence: CASSARLNTEAFF. The CDR3 DNA is TGTGCCAGCTCCGCCCGCCTCAACACTGAAGCTTTCTTT.

This clone came up a few times. The rearrangement uses TRBV7-9 and TRBJ2-1; TRBD2 aligns across 9 bases. V trimming: 1 base; J trimming: 15 bases; junction bases outside the gene matches: 7. The CDR3 is made up of 13 amino acids. Germline V gene lookup returns CDR1 SEHNR and CDR2 FQNEAQ (reference sequence). CDR3 DNA: TGTGCCAGCAGCTTAGATCGAGCGGGAGGTCGGTTCTTC. This translates into CASSLDRAGGRFF.

This clone was recorded a few times. The V call is TRBV5-1, the J call TRBJ2-2; the match to TRBD1 covers 11 bases. The CDR3 loop spans 16 amino acids. CDR1 is SGHRS and CDR2 is YFSETQ in the germline V gene. After removal of 4 bases from V and 7 bases from J, the junction contained 9 bases not matched to a gene. This CDR3 reads CASSPGTGGFGGELFF. DNA of the CDR3: TGCGCCAGCAGCCCGGGGACAGGGGGATTTGGCGGGGAGCTGTTTTTT.

The chain recombines TRBV7-9 with TRBJ2-7; D is uncertain. The CDR3 extends over 13 amino acids. Trimming removed 5 bases at V and 2 bases at J, with 10 bases between. Germline CDR1 reads SEHNR; CDR2 reads FQNEAQ (reference sequence). The chain's CDR3 is CASSPTVAYEQYF. The DNA of the CDR3 is TGTGCCAGCAGCCCGACCGTGGCCTACGAGCAGTACTTC.

The chain recombines TRBV29-1 with TRBJ1-2; D not certain. Trimming stripped 4 bases from V and 8 bases from J, with 14 bases between. CDR3 length equals 12 residues. Germline V gives CDR1 SQVTM, CDR2 ANQGSEA. In DNA form, the CDR3 reads TGCAGCGTTGCCGGCGCCGTGGGAGGCTACACCTTC. It translates to CSVAGAVGGYTF. Complete variable domain (other parts from reference TRBV29-1 and TRBJ1-2): SAVISQKPSRDICQRGTSLTIQCQVDSQVTMMFWYRQQPGQSLTLIATANQGSEATYESGFVIDKFPISRPNLTFSTLTVSNMSPEDSSIYLCSVAGAVGGYTFGSGTRLTVV.

The V call is TRBV5-5, the J call TRBJ2-2; possible D gene TRBD2, 5 bases. Trimming pared 5 bases from V and 3 bases from J, leaving 11 bases between. CDR1 SGHKS and CDR2 YYEKEE come from the germline V gene (reference sequence). The CDR3 sequence is 14 residues long. CDR3: CASSLTGYTGELFF. The CDR3 DNA is TGTGCCAGCAGTCTTACGGGATACACCGGGGAGCTGTTTTTT.

The chain is built from TRBV30 and TRBJ2-6, with D perhaps matching TRBD1 (6 bases). CDR1 is GTSNPN and CDR2 is SVGIG in the germline V gene (reference sequence). The CDR3 sequence is 15 residues long. V was cut by 2 bases and J by 5 bases, with 13 bases left in between. CDR3 nucleotide sequence: TGTGCCTGGAGTTTCACACAGGGAAGGGCCAACGTCCTGACTTTC. This translates into CAWSFTQGRANVLTF.

The V and J genes are TRBV19 and TRBJ1-3; D perhaps matches TRBD1 (5 bases). Germline CDR1 is LNHDA and CDR2 is SQIVND (reference sequence). Trimming pared 6 bases from V and 1 base from J, leaving 10 bases between. This CDR3 spans 14 amino acids. CDR3 sequence: CASSHGQSGNTIYF. For the CDR3, the DNA is TGTGCCAGTAGCCATGGACAATCTGGAAACACCATATATTTT. Drawing the rest from reference TRBV19 and TRBJ1-3, the complete variable domain is DGGITQSPKYLFRKEGQNVTLSCEQNLNHDAMYWYRQDPGQGLRLIYYSQIVNDFQKGDIAEGYSVSREKKESFPLTVTSAQKNPTAFYLCASSHGQSGNTIYFGEGSWLTVV.

This chain links TRBV10-3 with TRBJ1-2; no clear D. There are 13 residues in the CDR3. Germline V gives CDR1 ENHRY, CDR2 SYGVKD. V dropped 3 bases and J dropped 4 bases, with 9 bases sitting between them. The CDR3 nucleotides read TGTGCCATCAGTGATTCTTCCTCCTATGGCTACACCTTC. This gives the protein CAISDSSSYGYTF.

The V gene is TRBV18, the J gene TRBJ1-5, with TRBD1 identical over 7 bases. The V and J ends lost 2 bases and 2 bases, in that order; junction bases with no gene match: 6. The length of the CDR3 is 16 residues. CDR1 is KGHSH and CDR2 is LQKENI in the germline V gene. The CDR3: CASSPDRAGGNQPQHF. CDR3 DNA sequence: TGTGCCAGCTCACCAGACAGGGCGGGAGGCAATCAGCCCCAGCATTTT.